Reported below is one TCR beta chain. The length of the CDR3 is 15 residues. Germline CDR1 and CDR2: SGHTA and FQGTGA. V shed 2 bases and J shed 7 bases, with 15 bases lying between them. How the authors handled the data: Amplification of reference gene primers provided the estimated nucleated cell counts. TCRdb keeps only in-frame clones here, not all; method: immunoSEQ multiplex PCR. The DNA was the basis for D and trimming; V, J and clone size are from that table. This sample has 200,000 to 250,000 clones, with 82% found just once. These data are taken from a study of blood T cell repertoires in COVID-19. Turning to the study itself: Researchers got acute and convalescent COVID-19 samples from the United States, Italy and Spain. T cells, B-cell-depleted T cells, or PBMCs supplied cDNA or gDNA.

The sample consisted of peripheral blood. This receptor was obtained from a woman of 80 years or more with acute or convalescent COVID-19. The chain recombines TRBV7-3 with TRBJ2-1; D remains ambiguous. The CDR3 sequence: CASSLWVSPSNEQFF. The CDR3 nucleotides are TGTGCCAGCAGCTTATGGGTTAGCCCCTCTAATGAGCAGTTCTTC.